This T cell receptor beta chain derives from a study of cytomegalovirus exposure and HLA in healthy donors (dated by TCRdb to about 2017). General notes on the study: An earlier analysis of 550 to 700 of the donors reported roughly 300 Gb of sequence data and some 120 million unique TCR beta sequences from 190 million or so T cells. Roughly 300 gigabases of sequencing data and tens of millions of unique TCR sequences were included in an early release covering under 650 HLA-typed donors. The genetic ancestry cluster associated with self-reported Caucasian donors included about four fifths of the roughly 400 genotyped donors. The aim of the study was to test whether cataloging public T cell receptors could identify signatures of past pathogen exposure. The study profiled the T cell repertoires of 500 to 800 subjects by immunosequencing and related them to cytomegalovirus serostatus. Besides the first cohort of under 700 subjects, a separate validation cohort made up of 120 different subjects was used. To predict cytomegalovirus infection status, the study brought together high-throughput TCR immunosequencing, statistical association of individual TCRs with disease status, and machine learning. To study patterns of TCR occurrence, a later analysis re-analyzed previously published TCR beta repertoires from several hundred donors and added high-resolution HLA genotyping. In the later analysis, no new phenotypic data were used to find candidate immune exposures; instead, reliance was placed on TCR beta sequences and their occurrence across donors. To decide whether each TCR beta V gene segment behaved as functional or pseudogenic, an earlier analysis of approximately 620 of the donors relied on high-throughput TCR beta sequencing. Donor age, sex, ethnicity and CMV serostatus were collected together with the repertoire data. A later genetic analysis used genome-wide SNP genotypes for about 55% of the 666 donors, treating that subset as a discovery cohort. All discovery cohort repertoires had been generated using a single sequencing platform. HLA typing included class I and class II loci at four-digit resolution. Typing coverage varied by locus: roughly 629-640 donors for A, B, C, DRB1 and DQB1; roughly 520 for DQA1; approximately 570 for DPA1; 450 to 480 for DPB1. Because of strong linkage in the cohort, 5 or 6 DR-DQ haplotypes were treated as single units for association and clustering. Across approximately 400 genotyped donors of the cohort, an average of about 240,000 unique TCR beta nucleotide sequences per donor were sequenced, and approximately 17% of those sequences were non-productive. What the research found in general, with its limitations: The only immune exposure information available for the cohort was CMV serostatus. Compared with the 666-donor mean, donors in an Asian-associated ancestry cluster had fewer N-insertions in productive TCRs, according to a later genetic analysis. In an earlier analysis of fewer than 700 of the donors, most TCR beta V segments appeared in productive rearrangements about 90% or about 30% of the time, broadly matching IMGT annotations. Because the 87-base-pair reads could not distinguish some IMGT-functional V segments, including TRBV6-2 and TRBV6-3, those segments were excluded. A further reported finding was that TCR beta sequences accurately predicted the HLA-A and HLA-B alleles for most subjects in the first cohort. In vitro tests confirmed that a few of the cytomegalovirus-associated TCR beta chains recognize cytomegalovirus antigens. In both the original and validation cohorts, the classifier was reported to diagnose cytomegalovirus status with high specificity and sensitivity. A cluster of highly shared sequence variants was judged likely to represent a technical artifact of the sequencing pipeline. The authors suggested that the approach could potentially be extended to other disease states and immunological phenotypes. Specific HLA alleles were associated with 16,951 TCR beta sequences at a false discovery rate of 0.05 in a later analysis. Roughly uniform sequencing depth across donors was assumed in presence/absence analyses, although this assumption may not hold. Some 16 rarely observed V segments, including chromosome 9 orphons, were excluded from the earlier analysis of a few hundred of the donors because counts were too low. In a later analysis, HLA-associated TCR beta chains showed more clonal expansion and lower generation probabilities than non-associated chains that were equally common. Linkage disequilibrium might explain the correlated functional status among segregating V segments, but an unknown experimental factor could not be excluded. Assigning TCR associations to individual alleles was difficult when HLA alleles, especially DR and DQ, strongly co-occurred. A later analysis found that TCR association rates varied across HLA loci, with DRB1 alleles showing the most associated TCRs and HLA-C alleles the fewest. In a later analysis, most CMV-associated TCR beta chains were found to appear HLA-restricted, with HLA associations seemingly driven largely by CMV exposure. Most TCR sequences were seen in very few donors, while some public TCRs were found in many individuals. Because some donors lacked HLA typing at each locus, the association tests relied only on the typed subset. The cohort was sequenced for TCR beta chains only, and without alpha or paired-chain data the features that could be detected were limited. The study listed around 160 TCR beta chains as associated with cytomegalovirus. In a later genetic analysis, a missense DCLRE1C variant was associated with V-gene and J-gene trimming of TCR beta chains, and the association was replicated in an independent cohort. Several of the top co-occurrence clusters appeared to be linked to parvovirus B19, influenza, CMV and Epstein-Barr virus, according to a later analysis.

A note on this clone: Its cognate antigen has yet to be identified. One base away there is no much larger clone; base qualities are not given.

Trimming costs V 1 base and J 2 bases, and their ends lie 21 bases apart. As encoded in the germline V gene, CDR1 is LGHNA while CDR2 is YSLEER. Inclusive of the bounding cysteine and phenylalanine, the CDR3 is 19 residues long. The retained sequence is limited to the CDR3, 57 bases, with the frame set at the first base. The cohort comprised 670 or so healthy bone marrow donors. At the time of sampling, all cohort members were nominally healthy, though unrecorded immune exposures were likely present. The donor was CMV seronegative and belonged to the group of 352 seronegative cohort members. Each donor provided a peripheral blood sample, and peripheral blood mononuclear cells were used for TCR beta sequencing. The Qiagen DNeasy Blood Extraction Kit was used to extract genomic DNA from the blood cell samples. To prepare the library, the immunoSEQ multiplex PCR assay was applied. The multiplex PCR relied on a mix of 60 forward primers for TCR Vbeta segments and 13 reverse primers for TCR Jbeta segments. The CDR3 region of rearranged TCR beta genes was amplified from genomic DNA with a multiplex PCR assay. The Illumina HiSeq System was used to sequence the amplified TCR beta libraries as 87-base-pair reads. In the authors' own workflow: Across the 600 to 700 repertoires, a later analysis counted some 80 million unique TCR beta chains, 9 million to 14 million of which were shared by at least two donors. To remove PCR and sequencing errors, raw reads were error-corrected and collapsed into unique sequences using a nearest-neighbor algorithm that merged closely related sequences. Alignment of CDR3 sequences to IMGT reference sequences was used to assign V, D and J gene segments. For a sequence to be retained, at least a six-nucleotide match to both a V gene segment and a J gene segment was required. Rearrangements were classified as productive when the CDR3 lacked stop codons and remained in frame with V and J, and all other rearrangements were classified as non-productive. Following IMGT convention, CDR3 was defined as the stretch from the second conserved V-encoded cysteine up to the conserved J-encoded phenylalanine. The earlier analysis of about 640 of the donors excluded any sequence lacking an unambiguous match to a single V gene segment. An earlier analysis of under 750 of the donors called V segments functional above 56.7% productive rearrangements and segregating when the between-donor standard deviation exceeded 5%. A statistical classification framework was built for diagnosing cytomegalovirus status from the catalog of TCR beta chain sequences. A later analysis assigned V and J genes by comparing TCR nucleotide sequences with IMGT/GENE-DB human TR gene sequences. Using the TCRdist pipeline, a later analysis assigned CDR3 sequences along with most-parsimonious VDJ recombination scenarios. In a later analysis, each TCR beta chain was defined by its CDR3 amino acid sequence together with its V-gene family, and reads without a unique V-gene family were excluded. To address suspected cross-contamination and a sequencing artifact, a later analysis removed approximately 600 highly shared, low-generation-probability nucleotide sequences. In a later analysis, a clonal expansion index was calculated for each public chain from normalized within-repertoire ranks of inferred template counts. In a later analysis, generation probabilities were computed using a VDJ recombination model fitted to out-of-frame rearrangements, and the results were checked against IGoR. A later analysis scored TCR-TCR, TCR-HLA and TCR-CMV co-occurrence with hypergeometric tests, applying a repertoire-size bias correction to TCR pairs. In a later analysis, false discovery rates were estimated by permuting HLA or CMV assignments 20 times. In a later analysis, co-occurring TCRs were grouped using DBSCAN, with TCRdist sequence similarity added in when clustering inside HLA-allele-positive subsets. Repertoires with fewer than 30,000 or more than 120,000 public chains were left out of co-occurrence clustering, as were a handful of repertoires with anomalous nucleotide sharing. TCRdb obtained this table from immuneACCESS and retained in-frame rearrangements with V and J assigned. These tables miss some clones; where compared with another copy, unresolved V genes account for less than half of the shortfall, and the remainder is unexplained. The D gene and trimming were derived from the DNA, and the V and J assignments and clone size from that table. This sample holds about 150,000 clones; roughly four fifths were observed only once. Jointly, the top ten make up more than 1.2% of the sample.

Sample: PBMCs. The sequence was collected from a man aged 18 to 35 in good health and CMV-seronegative. This receptor chain uses TRBV4-3 and TRBJ2-1, with an unclear D gene assignment. The CDR3 region has the sequence CASSQAPVANLGPYNEQFF. The nucleotide sequence reads TGCGCCAGCAGCCAAGCGCCAGTAGCCAACCTAGGCCCCTACAATGAGCAGTTCTTC.